The count of the clone carrying this TCR beta chain is one. No antigen is known for it. Some clones are missing from TCRdb's copy, which holds only in-frame ones; the method was immunoSEQ multiplex PCR. The data show about 1.4 million clones, roughly 95% seen once. Trimming at V came to 3 bases and at J to 2 bases, leaving 9 bases not matched to a gene. This CDR3 region has 17 residues. The germline CDR1 and CDR2 sequences are LNHDA and SQIVND (reference sequence). The sample is drawn from a study of shared clonotypes between healthy human individuals. General study results and limits: Investigators collected only blood, and repertoires in tissues likely differ. Large depth notwithstanding, sorted-subset sequencing proved incomplete by rarefaction.

The sequence was collected from a man in his thirties or forties in good health. The rearrangement uses TRBV19 and TRBJ2-3, with TRBD2 matching over 9 bases. Sequenced sample: naive CD4+ T cells sorted from blood. Subset noted: CD45RA+ positively selected. The CDR3 here is CASSIPTLAGHTDTQYF. CDR3 sequence (DNA): TGTGCCAGTAGTATCCCGACTCTAGCGGGACACACAGATACGCAGTATTTT.